This is a list of T cell receptor beta chains from one sample in a study of a mutant IDH1 vaccine in newly diagnosed glioma. These receptors' antigens are unknown. Assay: immunoSEQ multiplex PCR; the TCRdb copy retains only in-frame clones and omits some. The repertoire holds over 30,000 clones, with 80% to 95% as singletons. The sequencing here drew on PBMCs, taken from a glioma patient whose treatment included an IDH1 peptide vaccine. These receptors originate from a middle-aged woman with glioma. Both conserved end residues are part of each CDR3. A D gene is named only where the DNA matches it firmly. Clone size is not always given. Where it is, it says once, few, many or a class for expanded clones.

>TRBV5-1|-|TRBJ1-1|-
TGCGCCAGCAGCTCTAGGGGGGCGACTGAAGCTTTCTTT
CASSSRGATEAFF
>TRBV5-1|TRBD1|TRBJ1-4|once
TGCGCCAGCAGCGTGACAGGGGGTGGTAATGAAAAACTGTTTTTT
CASSVTGGGNEKLFF
>TRBV15|TRBD2|TRBJ2-3|-
TGTGCCACCAGCAGAGATCTTGTCGGGGGGGCAGGAGATACGCAGTATTTT
CATSRDLVGGAGDTQYF
>TRBV28|-|TRBJ1-1|-
TGTGCCAGCAGTTTATCCAGGGTTGGGAACACTGAAGCTTTCTTT
CASSLSRVGNTEAFF
>TRBV29-1|TRBD1|TRBJ1-2|-
TGCAGCGTTGAAGACTTAGCGGGGACAGGGTTTGACTATGGCTACACCTTC
CSVEDLAGTGFDYGYTF
>TRBV10-2|TRBD2|TRBJ2-3|-
TGCGCCAGCAGCCGCGCCCCGGGACTAGCGGGGTTCACAGATACGCAGTATTTT
CASSRAPGLAGFTDTQYF
>TRBV14|-|TRBJ2-7|-
TGTGCCAGCAGCCAAGATGGCGGGCACTACGAGCAGTACTTC
CASSQDGGHYEQYF
>TRBV5-8|TRBD1|TRBJ2-6|-
TGTGCCAGCAGCGTACAGGGGGCAGCTGGGGCCAACGTCCTGACTTTC
CASSVQGAAGANVLTF
>TRBV18|TRBD1|TRBJ2-5|-
TGTGCCAGCTCACCTTCCCGACAGGGCCAAGAGACCCAGTACTTC
CASSPSRQGQETQYF
>TRBV6-1|TRBD2|TRBJ2-1|-
TGTGCCAGCAGTGGCCCTAGCGGGAATATTATTGAGCAGTTCTTC
CASSGPSGNIIEQFF